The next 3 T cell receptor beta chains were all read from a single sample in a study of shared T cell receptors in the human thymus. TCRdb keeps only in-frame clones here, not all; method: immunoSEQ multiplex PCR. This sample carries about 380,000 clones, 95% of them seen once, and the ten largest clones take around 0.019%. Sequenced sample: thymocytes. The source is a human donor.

The CDR3 loop reads CASSESPPGPVGAYEQYF. CDR3 in DNA: TGTGCCAGCAGTGAGTCACCGCCGGGCCCCGTAGGGGCCTACGAGCAGTACTTC. V is TRBV28 and J is TRBJ2-7; D is perhaps TRBD1 (5 bases). V lost 5 bases and J 2 bases, leaving 25 bases between the germline ends. The CDR3 covers 18 residues. In germline, CDR1 is MDHEN, CDR2 SYDVKM.

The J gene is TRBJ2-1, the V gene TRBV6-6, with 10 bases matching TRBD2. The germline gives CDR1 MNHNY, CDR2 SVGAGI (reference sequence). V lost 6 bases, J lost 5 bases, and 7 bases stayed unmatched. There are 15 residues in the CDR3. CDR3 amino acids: CASRPSGLADNEQFF. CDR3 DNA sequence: TGTGCCAGCAGGCCATCTGGACTAGCGGACAATGAGCAGTTCTTC.

CDR3 sequence reads: CASSQDPSGIPTDTQYF. The CDR3 DNA sequence: TGTGCCAGCAGCCAAGATCCAAGCGGGATACCCACAGATACGCAGTATTTT. This chain joins TRBV4-2 and TRBJ2-3, with 7 nucleotides matching TRBD2. The germline gives CDR1 LGHNA, CDR2 YNFKEQ. The trim removed 0 bases at V and 2 bases at J, leaving 8 bases unmatched. This CDR3 contains 17 residues.